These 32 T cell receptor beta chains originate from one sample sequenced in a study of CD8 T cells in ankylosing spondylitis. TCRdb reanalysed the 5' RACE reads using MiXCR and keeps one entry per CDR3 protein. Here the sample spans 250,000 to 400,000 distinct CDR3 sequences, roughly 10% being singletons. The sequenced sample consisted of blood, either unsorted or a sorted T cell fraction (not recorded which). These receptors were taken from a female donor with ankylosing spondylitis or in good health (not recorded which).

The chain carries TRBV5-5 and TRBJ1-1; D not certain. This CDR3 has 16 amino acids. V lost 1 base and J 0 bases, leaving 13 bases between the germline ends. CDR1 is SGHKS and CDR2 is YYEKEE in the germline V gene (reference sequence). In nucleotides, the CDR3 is TGTGCCAGCAGCTTGTCGACATATTCAATGAACACTGAAGCTTTCTTT. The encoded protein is CASSLSTYSMNTEAFF.

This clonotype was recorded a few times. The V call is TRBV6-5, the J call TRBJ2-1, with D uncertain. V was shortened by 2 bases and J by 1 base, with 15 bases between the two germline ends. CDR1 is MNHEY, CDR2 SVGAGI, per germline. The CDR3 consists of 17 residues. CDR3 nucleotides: TGTGCCAGCAGTTACGATTTCTCCGGAAATTCCTACAATGAGCAGTTCTTC. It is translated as CASSYDFSGNSYNEQFF.

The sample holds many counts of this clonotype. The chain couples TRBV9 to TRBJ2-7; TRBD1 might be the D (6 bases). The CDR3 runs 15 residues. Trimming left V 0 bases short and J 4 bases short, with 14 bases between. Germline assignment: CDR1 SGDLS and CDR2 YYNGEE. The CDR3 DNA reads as TGTGCCAGCAGCGTAGGCCCAGGGGCGATTTACGAGCAGTACTTC. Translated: CASSVGPGAIYEQYF.

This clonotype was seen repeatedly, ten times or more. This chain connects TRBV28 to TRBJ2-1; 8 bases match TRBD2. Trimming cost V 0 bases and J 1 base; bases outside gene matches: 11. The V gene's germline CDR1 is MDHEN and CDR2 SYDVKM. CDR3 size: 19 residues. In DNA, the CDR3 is TGTGCCAGCAGTTTATGGGGTAAGGCGGCGGGAGGATCCTACAATGAGCAGTTCTTC. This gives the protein CASSLWGKAAGGSYNEQFF.

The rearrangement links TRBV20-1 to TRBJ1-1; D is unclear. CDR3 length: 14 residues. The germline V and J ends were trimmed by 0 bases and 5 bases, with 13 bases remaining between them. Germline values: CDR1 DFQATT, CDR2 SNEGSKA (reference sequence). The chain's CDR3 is CSARDQRIWTEAFF. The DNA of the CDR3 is TGCAGTGCTAGAGATCAGCGGATTTGGACTGAAGCTTTCTTT.

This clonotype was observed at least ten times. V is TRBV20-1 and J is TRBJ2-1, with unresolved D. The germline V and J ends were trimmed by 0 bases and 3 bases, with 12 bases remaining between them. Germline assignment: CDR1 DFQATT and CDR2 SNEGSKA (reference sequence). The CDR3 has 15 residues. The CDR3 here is CSAREVFSDYNEQFF. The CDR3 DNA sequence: TGCAGTGCTAGAGAGGTGTTCTCCGACTACAATGAGCAGTTCTTC.

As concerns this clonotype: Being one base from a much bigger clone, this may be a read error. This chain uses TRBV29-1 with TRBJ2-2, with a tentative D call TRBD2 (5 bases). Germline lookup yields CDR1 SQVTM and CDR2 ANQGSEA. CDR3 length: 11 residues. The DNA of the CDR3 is TGCAGCGTTCTTGGCACCGGGGAGCAGTTTTTT. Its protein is CSVLGTGEQFF.

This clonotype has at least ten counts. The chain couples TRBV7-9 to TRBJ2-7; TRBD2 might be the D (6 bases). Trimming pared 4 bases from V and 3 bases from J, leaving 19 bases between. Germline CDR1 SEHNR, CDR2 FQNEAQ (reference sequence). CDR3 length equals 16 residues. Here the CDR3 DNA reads TGTGCCAGCAGCTCAGGTGTCACGACTAGTCACTACGAGCAGTACTTC. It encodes CASSSGVTTSHYEQYF.

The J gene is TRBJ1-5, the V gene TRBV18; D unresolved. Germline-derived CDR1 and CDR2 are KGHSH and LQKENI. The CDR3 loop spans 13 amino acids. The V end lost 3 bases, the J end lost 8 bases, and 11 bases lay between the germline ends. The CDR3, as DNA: TGTGCCAGCTCACCGGACCCAGGAAAGCCCCAGCATTTT. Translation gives CASSPDPGKPQHF.

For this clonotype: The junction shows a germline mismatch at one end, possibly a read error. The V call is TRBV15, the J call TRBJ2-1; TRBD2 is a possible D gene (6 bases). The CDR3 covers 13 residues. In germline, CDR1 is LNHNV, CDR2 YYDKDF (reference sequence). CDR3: CATSRDFGGRPFF. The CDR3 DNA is TGTGCCACCAGCAGAGATTTTGGGGGGAGGCCTTTTTTC.

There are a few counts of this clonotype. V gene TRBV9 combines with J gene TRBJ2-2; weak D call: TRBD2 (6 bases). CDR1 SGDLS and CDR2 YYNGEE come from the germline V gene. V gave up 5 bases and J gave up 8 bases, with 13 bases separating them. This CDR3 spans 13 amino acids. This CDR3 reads CASSQEGEGELFF. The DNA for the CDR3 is TGTGCCAGCAGTCAGGAGGGTGAGGGGGAGCTGTTTTTT.

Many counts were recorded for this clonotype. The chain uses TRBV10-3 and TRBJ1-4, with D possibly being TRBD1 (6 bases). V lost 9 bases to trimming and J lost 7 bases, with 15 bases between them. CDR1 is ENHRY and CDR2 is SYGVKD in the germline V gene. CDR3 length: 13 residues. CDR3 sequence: CAIQGTGREKLFF. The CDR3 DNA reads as TGTGCCATACAGGGTACGGGGCGTGAAAAACTGTTTTTT.

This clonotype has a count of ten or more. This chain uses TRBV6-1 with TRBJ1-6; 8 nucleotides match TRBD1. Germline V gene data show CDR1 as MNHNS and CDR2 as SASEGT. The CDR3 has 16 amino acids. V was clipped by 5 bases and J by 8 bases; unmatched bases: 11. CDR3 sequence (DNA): TGTGCCAGCAGTCTCCGCGGACAGGGACGGCATTCACCCCTCCACTTT. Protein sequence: CASSLRGQGRHSPLHF.

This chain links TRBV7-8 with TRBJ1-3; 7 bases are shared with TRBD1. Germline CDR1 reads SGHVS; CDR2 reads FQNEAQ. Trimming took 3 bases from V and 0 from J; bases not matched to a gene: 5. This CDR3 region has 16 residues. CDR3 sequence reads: CASSLTGRTSGNTIYF. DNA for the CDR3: TGTGCCAGCAGCTTGACAGGGAGAACCTCTGGAAACACCATATATTTT. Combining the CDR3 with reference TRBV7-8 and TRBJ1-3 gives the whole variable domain GAGVSQSPRYKVAKRGQDVALRCDPISGHVSLFWYQQALGQGPEFLTYFQNEAQLDKSGLPSDRFFAERPEGSVSTLKIQRTQQEDSAVYLCASSLTGRTSGNTIYFGEGSWLTVV.

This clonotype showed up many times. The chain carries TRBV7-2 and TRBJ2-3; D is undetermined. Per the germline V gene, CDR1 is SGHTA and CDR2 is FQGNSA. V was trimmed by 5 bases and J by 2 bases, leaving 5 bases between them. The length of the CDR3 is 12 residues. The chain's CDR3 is CASSHATDTQYF. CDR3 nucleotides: TGTGCCAGCAGCCACGCCACAGATACGCAGTATTTT.

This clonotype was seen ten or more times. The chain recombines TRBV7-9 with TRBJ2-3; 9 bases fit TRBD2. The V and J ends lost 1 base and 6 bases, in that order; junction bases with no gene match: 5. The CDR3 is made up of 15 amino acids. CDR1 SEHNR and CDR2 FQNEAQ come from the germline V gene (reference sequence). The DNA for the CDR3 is TGTGCCAGCAGCTTAGAGGGACTAGCTAGCGATACGCAGTATTTT. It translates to CASSLEGLASDTQYF.

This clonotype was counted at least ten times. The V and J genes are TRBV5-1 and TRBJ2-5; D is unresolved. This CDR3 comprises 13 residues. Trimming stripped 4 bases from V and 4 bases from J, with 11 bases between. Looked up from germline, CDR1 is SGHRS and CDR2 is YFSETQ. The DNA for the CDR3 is TGCGCCAGCAGCCAAAGTCCGGGAGAGACCCAGTACTTC. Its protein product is CASSQSPGETQYF. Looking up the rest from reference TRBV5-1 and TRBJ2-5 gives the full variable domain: KAGVTQTPRYLIKTRGQQVTLSCSPISGHRSVSWYQQTPGQGLQFLFEYFSETQRNKGNFPGRFSGRQFSNSRSEMNVSTLELGDSALYLCASSQSPGETQYFGPGTRLLVL.

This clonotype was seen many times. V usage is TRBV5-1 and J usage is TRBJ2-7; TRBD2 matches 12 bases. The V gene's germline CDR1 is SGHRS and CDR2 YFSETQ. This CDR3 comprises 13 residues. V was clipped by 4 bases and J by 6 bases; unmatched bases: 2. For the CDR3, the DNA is TGCGCCAGCAGCCGGACTAGCGGGGCCGAGCAGTACTTC. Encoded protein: CASSRTSGAEQYF.

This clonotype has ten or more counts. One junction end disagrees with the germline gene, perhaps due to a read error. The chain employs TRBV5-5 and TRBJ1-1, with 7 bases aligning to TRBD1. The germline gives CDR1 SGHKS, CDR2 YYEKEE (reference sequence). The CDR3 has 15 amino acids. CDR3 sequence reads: CASSWTGVENAEAFF. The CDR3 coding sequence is TGTGCCAGCAGCTGGACAGGAGTGGAGAACGCTGAAGCTTTCTTT. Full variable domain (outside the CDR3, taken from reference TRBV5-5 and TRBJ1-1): DAGVTQSPTHLIKTRGQQVTLRCSPISGHKSVSWYQQVLGQGPQFIFQYYEKEERGRGNFPDRFSARQFPNYSSELNVNALLLGDSALYLCASSWTGVENAEAFFGQGTRLTVV.

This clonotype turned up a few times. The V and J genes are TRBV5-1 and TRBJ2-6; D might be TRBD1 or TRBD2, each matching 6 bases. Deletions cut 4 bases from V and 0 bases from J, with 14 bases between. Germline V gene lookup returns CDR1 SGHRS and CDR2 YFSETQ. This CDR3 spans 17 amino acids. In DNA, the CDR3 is TGCGCCAGCAGCAGGGGGGCCGGGAGCTCTGGGGCCAACGTCCTGACTTTC. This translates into CASSRGAGSSGANVLTF.

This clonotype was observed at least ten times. CDR3 loop: CATRGTGGFTGELFF. The CDR3 DNA reads TGTGCCACCCGAGGGACAGGGGGGTTCACCGGGGAGCTGTTTTTT. The chain links TRBV24-1 to TRBJ2-2, with 11 bases matching TRBD1. The CDR3 contains 15 residues. CDR1 is KGHDR, CDR2 SFDVKD, per germline. After removal of 9 bases from V and 4 bases from J, the junction contained 6 bases not matched to a gene.

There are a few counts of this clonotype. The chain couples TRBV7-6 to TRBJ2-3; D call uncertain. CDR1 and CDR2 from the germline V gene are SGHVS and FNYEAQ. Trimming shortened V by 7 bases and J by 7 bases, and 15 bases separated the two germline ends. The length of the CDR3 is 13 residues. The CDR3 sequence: CASTWTAGYTQYF. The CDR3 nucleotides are TGTGCCAGCACGTGGACCGCTGGTTATACGCAGTATTTT. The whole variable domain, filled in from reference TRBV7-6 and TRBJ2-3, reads GAGVSQSPRYKVTKRGQDVALRCDPISGHVSLYWYRQALGQGPEFLTYFNYEAQQDKSGLPNDRFSAERPEGSISTLTIQRTEQRDSAMYRCASTWTAGYTQYFGPGTRLTVL.

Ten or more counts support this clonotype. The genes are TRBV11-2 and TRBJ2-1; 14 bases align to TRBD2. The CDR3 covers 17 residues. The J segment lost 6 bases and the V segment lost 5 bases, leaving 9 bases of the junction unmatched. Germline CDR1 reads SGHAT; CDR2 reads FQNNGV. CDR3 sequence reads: CASSRGLAGGPLNEQFF. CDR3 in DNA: TGTGCCAGCAGCCGAGGACTAGCGGGAGGCCCCCTCAATGAGCAGTTCTTC.

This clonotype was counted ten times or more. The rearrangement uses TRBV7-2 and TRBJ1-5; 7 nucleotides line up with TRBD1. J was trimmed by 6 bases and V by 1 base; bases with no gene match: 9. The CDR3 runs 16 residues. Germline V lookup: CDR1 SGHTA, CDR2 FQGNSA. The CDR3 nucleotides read TGTGCCAGCAGCTTAGAGCTTCGACAGGGAGGTCAGCCCCAGCATTTT. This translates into CASSLELRQGGQPQHF.

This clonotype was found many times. The CDR3 region is CASSSGSGGAIGLLGEQYF. In DNA form, the CDR3 reads TGTGCCAGCAGCTCGGGTAGCGGGGGGGCGATAGGGTTACTCGGCGAGCAGTACTTC. The V call is TRBV5-6, the J call TRBJ2-7, with 11 positions matching TRBD2. The CDR3 runs to 19 residues. The germline V gene encodes CDR1 SGHDT and CDR2 YYEEEE. V lost 3 bases and J lost 6; bases outside the gene matches: 20. The full variable domain, completed using reference TRBV5-6 and TRBJ2-7, is DAGVTQSPTHLIKTRGQQVTLRCSPKSGHDTVSWYQQALGQGPQFIFQYYEEEERQRGNFPDRFSGHQFPNYSSELNVNALLLGDSALYLCASSSGSGGAIGLLGEQYFGPGTRLTVT.

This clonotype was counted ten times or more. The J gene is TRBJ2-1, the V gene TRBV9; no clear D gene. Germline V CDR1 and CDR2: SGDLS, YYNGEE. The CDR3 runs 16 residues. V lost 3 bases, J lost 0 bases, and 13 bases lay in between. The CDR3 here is CASSGLPESSYNEQFF. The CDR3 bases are TGTGCCAGCAGCGGTCTCCCGGAGAGCTCCTACAATGAGCAGTTCTTC.

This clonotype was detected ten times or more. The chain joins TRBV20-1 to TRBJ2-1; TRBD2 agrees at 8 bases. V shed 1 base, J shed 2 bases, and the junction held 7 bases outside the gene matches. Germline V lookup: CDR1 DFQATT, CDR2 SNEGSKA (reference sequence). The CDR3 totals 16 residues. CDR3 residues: CSARGSRGGTYNEQFF. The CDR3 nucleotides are TGCAGTGCTAGAGGGTCCCGGGGGGGCACCTACAATGAGCAGTTCTTC.

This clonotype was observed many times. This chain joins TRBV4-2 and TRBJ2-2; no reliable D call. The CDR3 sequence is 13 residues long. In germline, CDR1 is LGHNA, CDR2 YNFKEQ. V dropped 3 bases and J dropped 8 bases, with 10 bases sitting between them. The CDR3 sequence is CASSQSLTGELFF. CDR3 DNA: TGTGCCAGCAGCCAGAGTTTAACTGGGGAGCTGTTTTTT.

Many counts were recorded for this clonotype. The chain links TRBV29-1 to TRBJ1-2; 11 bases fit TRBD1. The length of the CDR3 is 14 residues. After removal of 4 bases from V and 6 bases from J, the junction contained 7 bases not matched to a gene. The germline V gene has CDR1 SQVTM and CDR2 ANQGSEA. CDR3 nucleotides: TGCAGCGTTGGGGGAGGACAGGGGGCGAATGGCTACACCTTC. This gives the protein CSVGGGQGANGYTF.

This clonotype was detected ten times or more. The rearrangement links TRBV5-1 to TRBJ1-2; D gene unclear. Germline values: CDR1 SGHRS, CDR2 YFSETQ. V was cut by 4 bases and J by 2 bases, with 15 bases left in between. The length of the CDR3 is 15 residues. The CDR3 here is CASSGGYQDNYGYTF. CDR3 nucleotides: TGCGCCAGCAGCGGAGGCTACCAGGACAACTATGGCTACACCTTC.

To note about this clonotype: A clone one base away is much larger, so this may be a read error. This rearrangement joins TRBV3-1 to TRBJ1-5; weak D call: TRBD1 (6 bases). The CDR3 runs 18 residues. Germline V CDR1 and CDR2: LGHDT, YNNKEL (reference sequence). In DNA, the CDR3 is TGTGCCTGCAGTTTAGTTATGGGGGCGAGGGAGAGCAATCAGCCCCAGCATTTT. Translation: CACSLVMGARESNQPQHF.

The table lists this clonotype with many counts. The CDR3 protein is CASSPGSSGNTIYF. The CDR3 DNA reads TGCGCCAGCAGCCCTGGAAGCTCTGGAAACACCATATATTTT. V gene TRBV5-1 combines with J gene TRBJ1-3; D is uncertain. This CDR3 region has 14 residues. Germline lookup yields CDR1 SGHRS and CDR2 YFSETQ. V was pared by 4 bases and J by 0 bases, with 8 bases between.